This entry describes one T cell receptor beta chain. Trimming took 4 bases from V and 3 from J; bases not matched to a gene: 7. CDR3 length: 16 residues. CDR1 SGHNT and CDR2 YYREEE come from the germline V gene (reference sequence). Naive CD8 cells, CD45RO-negative and positively selected for CCR7, excluded terminally differentiated effector memory CD45RA+ cells. The entry originates in a study of shared clonotypes between healthy human individuals. TCRdb keeps only in-frame clones here, not all; method: immunoSEQ multiplex PCR. The sample has 1.5 million to 2.5 million clones, about 94% seen once. Sequenced sample: naive CD8+ T cells sorted from blood. This clonotype was obtained from a man aged 18-30 years in good health. V gene TRBV5-4 combines with J gene TRBJ2-7; 13 nucleotides line up with TRBD2. The CDR3: CASSPGLAGMVYEQYF. CDR3 DNA: TGTGCCAGCAGCCCGGGACTAGCGGGGATGGTCTACGAGCAGTACTTC.